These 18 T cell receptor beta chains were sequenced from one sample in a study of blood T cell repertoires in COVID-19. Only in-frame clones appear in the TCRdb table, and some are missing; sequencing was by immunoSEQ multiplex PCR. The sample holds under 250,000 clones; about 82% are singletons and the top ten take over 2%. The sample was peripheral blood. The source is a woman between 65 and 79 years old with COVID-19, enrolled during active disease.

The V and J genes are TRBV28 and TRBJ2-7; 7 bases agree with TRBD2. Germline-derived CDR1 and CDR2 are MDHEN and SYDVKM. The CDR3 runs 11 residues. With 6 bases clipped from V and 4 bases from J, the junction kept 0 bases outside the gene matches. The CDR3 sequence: CASSGRYEQYF. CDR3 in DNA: TGTGCCAGCAGCGGGAGGTACGAGCAGTACTTC.

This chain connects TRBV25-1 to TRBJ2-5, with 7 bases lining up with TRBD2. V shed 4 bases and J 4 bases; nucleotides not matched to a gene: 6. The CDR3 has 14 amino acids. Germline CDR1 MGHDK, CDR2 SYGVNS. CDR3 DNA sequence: TGTGCCAGCAGTGGAGCCGGGAGGTTAGAGACCCAGTACTTC. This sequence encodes CASSGAGRLETQYF.

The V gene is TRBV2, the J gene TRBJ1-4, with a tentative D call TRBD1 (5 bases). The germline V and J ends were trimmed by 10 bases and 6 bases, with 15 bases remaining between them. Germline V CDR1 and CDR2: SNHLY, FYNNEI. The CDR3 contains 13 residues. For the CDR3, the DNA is TGTGCCATCGAGAGGCAGGGATATGAAAAACTGTTTTTT. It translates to CAIERQGYEKLFF.

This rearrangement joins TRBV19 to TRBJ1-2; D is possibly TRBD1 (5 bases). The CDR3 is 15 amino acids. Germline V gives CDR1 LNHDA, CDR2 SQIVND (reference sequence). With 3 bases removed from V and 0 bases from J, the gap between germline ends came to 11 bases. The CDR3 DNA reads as TGTGCCAGTAGTATCACCCGGGGGTCTAACTATGGCTACACCTTC. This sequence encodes CASSITRGSNYGYTF.

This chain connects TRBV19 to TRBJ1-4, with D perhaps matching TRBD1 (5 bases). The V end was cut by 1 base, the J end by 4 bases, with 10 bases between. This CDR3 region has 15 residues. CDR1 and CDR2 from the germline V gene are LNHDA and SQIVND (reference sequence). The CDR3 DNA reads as TGTGCCAGTAGTATAGGTAGGGACTATAATGAAAAACTGTTTTTT. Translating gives CASSIGRDYNEKLFF.

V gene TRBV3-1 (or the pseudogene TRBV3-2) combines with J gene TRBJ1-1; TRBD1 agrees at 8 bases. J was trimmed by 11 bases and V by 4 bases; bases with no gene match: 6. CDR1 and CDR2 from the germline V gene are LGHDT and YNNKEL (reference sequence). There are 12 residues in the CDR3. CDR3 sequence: CASSLRGLGAFF. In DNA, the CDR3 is TGTGCCAGCAGCCTCAGGGGGCTAGGGGCTTTCTTT.

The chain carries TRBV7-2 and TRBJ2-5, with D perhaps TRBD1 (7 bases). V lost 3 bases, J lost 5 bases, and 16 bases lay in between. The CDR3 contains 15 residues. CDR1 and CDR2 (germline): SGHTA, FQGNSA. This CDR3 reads CASSLAGQIVETQYF. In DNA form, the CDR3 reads TGTGCCAGCAGCTTGGCGGGACAGATAGTCGAGACCCAGTACTTC.

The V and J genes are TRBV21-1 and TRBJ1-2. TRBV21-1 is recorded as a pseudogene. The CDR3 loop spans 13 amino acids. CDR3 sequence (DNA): TGTGCCAGCAGCAAATTGGGAGGGCGAGGCTACACCTTC. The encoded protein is CASSKLGGRGYTF.

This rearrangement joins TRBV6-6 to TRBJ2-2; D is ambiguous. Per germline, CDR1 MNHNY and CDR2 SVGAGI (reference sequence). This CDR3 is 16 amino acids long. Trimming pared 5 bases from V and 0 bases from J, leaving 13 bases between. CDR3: CASSIVAVANTGELFF. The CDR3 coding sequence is TGTGCCAGCAGTATCGTAGCAGTTGCGAACACCGGGGAGCTGTTTTTT.

CDR3 protein: CASSPTAGKGYTF. The CDR3 nucleotides read TGTGCCAGCAGTCCGACGGCGGGGAAGGGCTACACCTTC. The rearrangement uses TRBV5-6 and TRBJ1-2; D is ambiguous. The germline V gene encodes CDR1 SGHDT and CDR2 YYEEEE. The CDR3 extends over 13 amino acids. Trimming stripped 5 bases from V and 8 bases from J, with 16 bases between.

The CDR3 DNA sequence: TGTGCCAGCAGTTCCAACAGGGGGCTCGGCACAGATACGCAGTATTTT. As protein: CASSSNRGLGTDTQYF. J is TRBJ2-3 and V is TRBV28, with TRBD1 matching over 9 bases. Germline assignment: CDR1 MDHEN and CDR2 SYDVKM. The length of the CDR3 is 16 residues. J lost 1 base, V lost 4 bases, and 6 bases had no gene match.

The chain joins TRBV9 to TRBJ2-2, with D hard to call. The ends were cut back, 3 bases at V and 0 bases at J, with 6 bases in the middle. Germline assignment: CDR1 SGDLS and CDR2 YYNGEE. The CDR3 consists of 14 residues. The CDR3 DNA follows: TGTGCCAGCAGCGCCGCGGCGAACACCGGGGAGCTGTTTTTT. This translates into CASSAAANTGELFF.

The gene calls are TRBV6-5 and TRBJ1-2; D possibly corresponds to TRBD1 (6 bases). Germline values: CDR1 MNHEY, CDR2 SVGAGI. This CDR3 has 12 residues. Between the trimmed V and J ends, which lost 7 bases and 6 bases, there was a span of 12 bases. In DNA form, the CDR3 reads TGTGCCAGCACCGACGACAGGCATGGCTACACCTTC. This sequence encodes CASTDDRHGYTF.

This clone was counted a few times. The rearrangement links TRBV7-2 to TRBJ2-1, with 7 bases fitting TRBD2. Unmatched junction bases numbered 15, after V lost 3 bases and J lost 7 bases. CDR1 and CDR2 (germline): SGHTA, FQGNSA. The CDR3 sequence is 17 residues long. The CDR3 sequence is CASSFLSTGGRRNEQFF. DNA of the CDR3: TGTGCCAGCAGCTTTCTATCCACAGGCGGGAGAAGAAATGAGCAGTTCTTC. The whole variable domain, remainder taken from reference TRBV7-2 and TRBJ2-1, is GAGVSQSPSNKVTEKGKDVELRCDPISGHTALYWYRQSLGQGLEFLIYFQGNSAPDKSGLPSDRFSAERTGGSVSTLTIQRTQQEDSAVYLCASSFLSTGGRRNEQFFGPGTRLTVL.

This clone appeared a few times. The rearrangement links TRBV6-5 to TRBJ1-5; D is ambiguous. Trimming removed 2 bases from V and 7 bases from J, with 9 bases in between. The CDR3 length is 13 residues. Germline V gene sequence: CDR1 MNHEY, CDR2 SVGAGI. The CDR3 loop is CASSYAPLQPQHF. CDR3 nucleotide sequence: TGTGCCAGCAGTTACGCGCCTCTACAGCCCCAGCATTTT.

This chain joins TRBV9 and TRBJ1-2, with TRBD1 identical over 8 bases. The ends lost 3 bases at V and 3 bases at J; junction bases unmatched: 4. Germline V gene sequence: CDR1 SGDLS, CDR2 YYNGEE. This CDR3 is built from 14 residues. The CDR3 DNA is TGTGCCAGCAGCGGCGACAGGGGCGACTATGGCTACACCTTC. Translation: CASSGDRGDYGYTF. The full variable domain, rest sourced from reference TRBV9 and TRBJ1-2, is DSGVTQTPKHLITATGQRVTLRCSPRSGDLSVYWYQQSLDQGLQFLIQYYNGEERAKGNILERFSAQQFPDLHSELNLSSLELGDSALYFCASSGDRGDYGYTFGSGTRLTVV.

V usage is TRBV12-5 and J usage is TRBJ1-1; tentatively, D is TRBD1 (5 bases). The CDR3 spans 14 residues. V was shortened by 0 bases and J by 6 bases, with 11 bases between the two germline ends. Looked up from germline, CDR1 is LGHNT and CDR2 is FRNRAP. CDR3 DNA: TGTGCTAGTGGTTTGGTACTAAGGGGTGCTGAAGCTTTCTTT. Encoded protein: CASGLVLRGAEAFF.

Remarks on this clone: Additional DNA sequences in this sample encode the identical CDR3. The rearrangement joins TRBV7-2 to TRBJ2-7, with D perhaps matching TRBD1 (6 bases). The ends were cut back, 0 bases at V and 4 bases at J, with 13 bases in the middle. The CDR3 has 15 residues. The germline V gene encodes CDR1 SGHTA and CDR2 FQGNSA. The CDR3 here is CASSLARDRGYEQYF. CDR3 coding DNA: TGTGCCAGCAGCTTAGCCAGGGATAGGGGGTACGAGCAGTACTTC.